The 10 T cell receptor beta chains listed next were all sequenced from one sample in a study of Graves' ophthalmopathy and Graves' hyperthyroidism. RNA transcripts were the source from which TCR beta CDR3 regions were amplified. HTBI primers primed a first-round RT-PCR, and a second-round multiplex PCR followed. Each CDR3 protein gets one entry after TCRdb re-called the multiplex PCR reads with MiXCR. The data hold 450,000 to 600,000 distinct CDR3 sequences, with about 40% observed a single time. The sample comprised peripheral blood or thyroid tissue (not recorded which). These receptors were obtained from an adult man with Graves' hyperthyroidism.

This chain connects TRBV7-3 to TRBJ2-3; TRBD1 might be the D (6 bases). This CDR3 region has 14 residues. V was clipped by 3 bases and J by 2 bases, with 9 bases between them. Germline values: CDR1 SGHTA, CDR2 FQGTGA. CDR3 sequence: CASSLQGITDTQYF. The CDR3 DNA follows: TGTGCCAGCAGCTTGCAGGGGATCACAGATACGCAGTATTTT. The full variable domain, its missing parts supplied by reference TRBV7-3 and TRBJ2-3, is GAGVSQTPSNKVTEKGKYVELRCDPISGHTALYWYRQSLGQGPEFLIYFQGTGAADDSGLPNDRFFAVRPEGSVSTLKIQRTERGDSAVYLCASSLQGITDTQYFGPGTRLTVL.

The chain combines TRBV5-4 with TRBJ2-2, with D perhaps matching TRBD1 (6 bases). Germline V gene sequence: CDR1 SGHNT, CDR2 YYREEE (reference sequence). The CDR3 is made up of 16 amino acids. Trimming shortened V by 2 bases and J by 0 bases, and 11 bases separated the two germline ends. CDR3 coding DNA: TGTGCCAGCAGCTTCGGACAGAGCGCGAACACCGGGGAGCTGTTTTTT. It specifies CASSFGQSANTGELFF.

The chain combines TRBV2 with TRBJ2-7, with D uncertain. The DNA end favors TRBJ2-1, so the J call may be wrong. There are 15 residues in the CDR3. Germline V CDR1 and CDR2: SNHLY, FYNNEI. CDR3 coding DNA: TGTGCCAGCAGTTATTTGACGGGCTTATACAATGAGCAGTTCTTC. Amino acids: CASSYLTGLYNEQFF.

V and J are TRBV7-9 and TRBJ2-1; a possible D gene is TRBD2 (5 bases). The CDR3 length is 13 residues. Germline CDR1 and CDR2: SEHNR and FQNEAQ (reference sequence). V lost 5 bases and J lost 7, with 12 bases in between. This chain's CDR3 is CASSTSLKNEQFF. The CDR3 region has the DNA TGTGCCAGCAGCACTAGTCTTAAAAATGAGCAGTTCTTC.

The rearrangement links TRBV20-1 to TRBJ2-7; 10 nucleotides align to TRBD1. The assigned J gene may be wrong: the sequence end matches TRBJ2-1 better. From germline, CDR1 is DFQATT and CDR2 SNEGSKA (reference sequence). The CDR3 contains 14 residues. The CDR3 sequence: CSAPGQGLYNEQFF. The CDR3 DNA follows: TGCAGTGCCCCGGGACAGGGGTTATACAATGAGCAGTTCTTC.

This clonotype came up many times. The chain links TRBV5-8 to TRBJ1-4; TRBD1 aligns across 9 bases. The CDR3 has 14 amino acids. The V and J ends lost 4 bases and 7 bases, in that order; junction bases with no gene match: 5. Germline loops: CDR1 SGHTS, CDR2 YDEGEE. The CDR3 DNA is TGTGCCAGCAGCGGGGGACAGGGATTTGAAAAACTGTTTTTT. Protein: CASSGGQGFEKLFF.

This clonotype was seen repeatedly, ten times or more. CDR3 nucleotides: TGTGCCAGCAGCCCGGCGGGGGGGCGCGCAGAGACCCAGTACTTC. Residues: CASSPAGGRAETQYF. V usage is TRBV7-2 and J usage is TRBJ2-5; 9 bases are a match to TRBD2. Germline V CDR1 and CDR2: SGHTA, FQGNSA. V lost 5 bases to trimming and J lost 4 bases; unmatched junction nucleotides: 8. CDR3 size: 15 residues. Variable domain in full (rest from reference TRBV7-2 and TRBJ2-5): GAGVSQSPSNKVTEKGKDVELRCDPISGHTALYWYRQSLGQGLEFLIYFQGNSAPDKSGLPSDRFSAERTGGSVSTLTIQRTQQEDSAVYLCASSPAGGRAETQYFGPGTRLLVL.

This clonotype was picked up one time. A much larger clone sits a single nucleotide away, making a read error possible. V is TRBV5-1 and J is TRBJ1-1; 8 bases match TRBD1. This CDR3 region has 15 residues. Looked up from germline, CDR1 is SGHRS and CDR2 is YFSETQ. V dropped 7 bases and J dropped 3; count of bases not matched to a gene: 11. The CDR3 reads CASGYGQGLYTEAFF. The CDR3 DNA sequence: TGCGCCAGCGGCTACGGACAGGGACTTTACACTGAAGCTTTCTTT. Supplemented by reference TRBV5-1 and TRBJ1-1, the full variable domain reads KAGVTQTPRYLIKTRGQQVTLSCSPISGHRSVSWYQQTPGQGLQFLFEYFSETQRNKGNFPGRFSGRQFSNSRSEMNVSTLELGDSALYLCASGYGQGLYTEAFFGQGTRLTVV.

In this sample, this clonotype turned up many times. This chain connects TRBV9 to TRBJ2-2; 8 bases are a match to TRBD1. Germline lookup yields CDR1 SGDLS and CDR2 YYNGEE. The CDR3 length is 16 residues. The V gene end was trimmed by 4 bases and the J gene end by 7 bases; junction bases not matched to a gene: 12. The CDR3 loop reads CASSTSPTGAGGELFF. In DNA, the CDR3 is TGTGCCAGCAGCACTAGCCCGACAGGGGCGGGCGGGGAGCTGTTTTTT.

The V gene is TRBV12-3 or TRBV12-4, the J gene TRBJ1-4; 9 nucleotides agree with TRBD1. This CDR3 comprises 13 residues. V lost 7 bases, J lost 10 bases, and 7 bases stayed unmatched. CDR3 DNA: TGTGCCAGCAAGCGGGACAGGGACGGAAAACTGTTTTTT. This translates into CASKRDRDGKLFF.